Here is one TCR beta chain with its context. What it recognizes is unknown. Assay: immunoSEQ multiplex PCR; the TCRdb copy retains only in-frame clones and omits some. The sample records roughly 40,000 clones, 70% to 90% being singletons. The CDR3 extends over 16 amino acids. Unmatched junction bases numbered 6, after V lost 4 bases and J lost 2 bases. Germline lookup yields CDR1 SGHTA and CDR2 FQGTGA. These data originate in a study of T cell responses to AZD1222 COVID-19 vaccine. Study results and caveats: Among those given AZD1222, only six were seropositive at baseline. Females outnumbered males among donors, who were mostly white British; clonal diversity was possibly underestimated. Regions 160-218 and 743-854 dominated among vaccine-associated CD4 TCRs spanning spike.

The receptor comes from an adult who received the AZD1222 COVID-19 vaccine. The gene calls are TRBV7-3 and TRBJ2-2, with 8 nucleotides matching TRBD1. The specimen was peripheral blood, collected 28 days after the second AZD1222 dose. This chain's CDR3 is CASSSRRGPNTGELFF. For the CDR3, the DNA is TGTGCCAGCAGCTCGCGCAGGGGGCCTAACACCGGGGAGCTGTTTTTT. The whole variable domain, filled in from reference TRBV7-3 and TRBJ2-2, reads GAGVSQTPSNKVTEKGKYVELRCDPISGHTALYWYRQSLGQGPEFLIYFQGTGAADDSGLPNDRFFAVRPEGSVSTLKIQRTERGDSAVYLCASSSRRGPNTGELFFGEGSRLTVL.